These 29 T cell receptor beta chains were all obtained from the same sample, sequenced in a study of regulatory T cells in long-lasting Graves disease. Researchers made TCR beta libraries by using iRepertoire HTBI primers and running Arm-PCR on CDR3 regions. TCRdb redid the calling of the multiplex PCR reads with MiXCR, one entry per CDR3 protein. The table shows almost 350,000 distinct CDR3 sequences, with less than 20% occurring only once. Time point here: persistent/refractory GD, antithyroid drugs over 5 years with positive TRAb. Making the TCR library involved RNA that had been extracted from PBMCs. This sample comprised peripheral blood mononuclear cells (PBMCs), obtained when the disease was refractory, from a patient treated with antithyroid drugs. The receptors shown here come from a female donor with Graves disease.

This clonotype was detected a few times. The chain joins TRBV6-2 or TRBV6-3 to TRBJ1-1; D not resolved. There are 12 residues in the CDR3. The V and J ends lost 6 bases and 5 bases respectively, with 10 bases between them. The germline V gene has CDR1 MNHEY and CDR2 SVGEGT. The DNA for the CDR3 is TGTGCCAGCAGGGAAACAGAAACTGAAGCTTTCTTT. Translating gives CASRETETEAFF.

The chain employs TRBV27 and TRBJ2-7; maybe TRBD2 (6 bases). Per the germline V gene, CDR1 is MNHEY and CDR2 is SMNVEV (reference sequence). The CDR3 runs 14 residues. V was cut by 4 bases and J by 12 bases, with 22 bases left in between. The CDR3 nucleotides are TGTGCCAGCAGTTCGGCGGGGACCATAAAAAGTCTGTACTTC. It is translated as CASSSAGTIKSLYF.

This clonotype occurred many times. This chain connects TRBV15 to TRBJ1-5, with TRBD1 matching 7 bases. After removal of 5 bases from V and 4 bases from J, the junction contained 8 bases not matched to a gene. CDR1 is LNHNV, CDR2 YYDKDF, per germline (reference sequence). The CDR3 covers 15 residues. The CDR3 region has the DNA TGTGCCACCAGCCGGCTCAAGGGACAGAATCAGCCCCAGCATTTT. It translates to CATSRLKGQNQPQHF.

This clonotype has ten or more counts. This chain connects TRBV12-3 or TRBV12-4 to TRBJ2-5; D gene ambiguous. The CDR3 contains 13 residues. V was trimmed by 6 bases and J by 6 bases, leaving 14 bases between them. The CDR3 region is CASSRDSRQTQYF. DNA for the CDR3: TGTGCCAGCAGCCGTGACTCGCGGCAGACCCAGTACTTC.

This clonotype was seen a handful of times. This chain uses TRBV7-2 with TRBJ2-7; 8 nucleotides line up with TRBD2. This CDR3 comprises 14 residues. The junction had 5 bases not matched to a gene; V was cut back by 5 bases and J by 2 bases. In germline, CDR1 is SGHTA, CDR2 FQGNSA. This chain's CDR3 is CASSRGGRTYEQYF. The CDR3 nucleotides read TGTGCCAGCAGCCGGGGGGGGAGGACCTACGAGCAGTACTTC.

This clonotype was detected a few times. V usage is TRBV20-1 and J usage is TRBJ1-6, with a weak D call TRBD1 (5 bases). Germline lookup yields CDR1 DFQATT and CDR2 SNEGSKA (reference sequence). V shed 6 bases and J shed 6 bases, with 12 bases lying between them. The CDR3 loop spans 13 amino acids. Here the CDR3 reads CSAISGPNSPLHF. The DNA for the CDR3 is TGCAGTGCCATCTCGGGACCTAATTCACCCCTCCACTTT.

The genes are TRBV19 and TRBJ2-4; 7 bases are a match to TRBD2. There are 17 residues in the CDR3. After removal of 5 bases from V and 2 bases from J, the junction contained 12 bases not matched to a gene. CDR1 LNHDA and CDR2 SQIVND come from the germline V gene (reference sequence). CDR3 sequence (DNA): TGTGCCAGTAGTCAACGGGGAGGGGAGGGTTCCAAAAACATTCAGTACTTC. Translating gives CASSQRGGEGSKNIQYF.

V gene TRBV19 combines with J gene TRBJ2-7, with 12 bases lining up with TRBD1. Germline V CDR1 and CDR2: LNHDA, SQIVND (reference sequence). This CDR3 comprises 14 residues. The V and J ends lost 6 bases and 7 bases, in that order; junction bases with no gene match: 7. CDR3 DNA: TGTGCCAGTAGCCCCGGGACAGGGGGCCTTGAGCAGTACTTC. Translation: CASSPGTGGLEQYF.

The V and J genes are TRBV5-1 and TRBJ2-5; 8 bases fit TRBD2. With 3 bases clipped from V and 4 bases from J, the junction kept 8 bases outside the gene matches. Germline CDR1 is SGHRS and CDR2 is YFSETQ. The CDR3 totals 15 residues. CDR3 loop: CASSSGTRGRETQYF. DNA of the CDR3: TGCGCCAGCAGCTCTGGGACTAGGGGGAGAGAGACCCAGTACTTC. Full variable domain (missing parts from reference TRBV5-1 and TRBJ2-5): KAGVTQTPRYLIKTRGQQVTLSCSPISGHRSVSWYQQTPGQGLQFLFEYFSETQRNKGNFPGRFSGRQFSNSRSEMNVSTLELGDSALYLCASSSGTRGRETQYFGPGTRLLVL.

This clonotype appeared a few times. CDR3 nucleotide sequence: TGTGCCAGCAGTTATGACGGGACAGGGGGAAACACCATATATTTT. Translating it yields CASSYDGTGGNTIYF. V gene TRBV6-2 or TRBV6-3 combines with J gene TRBJ1-3; TRBD1 aligns across 9 bases. The CDR3 contains 15 residues. CDR1 and CDR2 from the germline V gene are MNHEY and SVGEGT. V was clipped by 3 bases and J by 4 bases; unmatched bases: 4.

The chain joins TRBV6-1 to TRBJ2-3; D is possibly TRBD1 or TRBD2 (5 bases each). With 0 bases removed from V and 3 bases from J, the gap between germline ends came to 7 bases. This CDR3 contains 14 residues. Germline V CDR1 and CDR2: MNHNS, SASEGT. CDR3 sequence: CASSEAWGTDTQYF. The CDR3 nucleotides read TGTGCCAGCAGTGAAGCATGGGGGACAGATACGCAGTATTTT.

The CDR3 is CASIYRGDSTDTQYF. The CDR3 DNA is TGTGCCAGCATCTACAGGGGGGATAGCACAGATACGCAGTATTTT. The chain couples TRBV6-2 or TRBV6-3 to TRBJ2-3, with 8 positions matching TRBD1. CDR3 length: 15 amino acids. The germline CDR1 and CDR2 sequences are MNHEY and SVGEGT. With V trimmed by 7 bases and J by 0 bases, 6 bases remained unmatched.

The chain joins TRBV29-1 to TRBJ2-3; D remains unclear. This CDR3 comprises 12 residues. The ends were cut back, 3 bases at V and 5 bases at J, with 9 bases in the middle. CDR1 and CDR2 (germline): SQVTM, ANQGSEA. The chain's CDR3 is CSVEGILDTQYF. In nucleotides, the CDR3 is TGCAGCGTTGAGGGGATACTAGATACGCAGTATTTT.

This clonotype was counted at least ten times. The gene calls are TRBV12-3 or TRBV12-4 and TRBJ2-2; D remains unclear. This CDR3 spans 11 amino acids. V lost 3 bases and J lost 7, with 3 bases in between. CDR3 coding DNA: TGTGCCAGCAGTTTCTACGGGGAGCTGTTTTTT. The encoded protein is CASSFYGELFF.

Ten or more counts support this clonotype. The chain employs TRBV28 and TRBJ2-7; the D is unclear. The V gene lost 5 bases and the J gene lost 3 bases, with 14 bases spanning the gap. The germline gives CDR1 MDHEN, CDR2 SYDVKM. The CDR3 extends over 14 amino acids. The chain's CDR3 is CASSLGVGDYEQYF. The CDR3 nucleotides read TGTGCCAGCAGTCTTGGAGTTGGTGACTACGAGCAGTACTTC.

This clonotype was seen a handful of times. The V gene is TRBV6-2 or TRBV6-3, the J gene TRBJ2-2, with 8 bases matching TRBD1. Trimming cost V 5 bases and J 2 bases; bases outside gene matches: 7. The germline V gene encodes CDR1 MNHEY and CDR2 SVGEGT. This CDR3 spans 16 amino acids. The CDR3 sequence: CASSPSGQGNTGELFF. The CDR3 coding sequence is TGTGCCAGCAGTCCCTCCGGACAGGGTAACACCGGGGAGCTGTTTTTT.

The sample holds a few counts of this clonotype. V gene TRBV9 combines with J gene TRBJ2-7, with D unclear. V shed 2 bases and J shed 2 bases, with 14 bases lying between them. The CDR3 has 15 amino acids. The germline V gene has CDR1 SGDLS and CDR2 YYNGEE. CDR3 region: CASSVADASTYEQYF. The DNA of the CDR3 is TGTGCCAGCAGCGTGGCGGACGCCAGCACCTACGAGCAGTACTTC. Drawing the rest from reference TRBV9 and TRBJ2-7, the complete variable domain is DSGVTQTPKHLITATGQRVTLRCSPRSGDLSVYWYQQSLDQGLQFLIQYYNGEERAKGNILERFSAQQFPDLHSELNLSSLELGDSALYFCASSVADASTYEQYFGPGTRLTVT.

This clonotype was recorded many times. The chain has TRBV20-1 and TRBJ2-7; 7 bases are shared with TRBD1. The CDR3 sequence is 14 residues long. V lost 1 base to trimming and J lost 3 bases; unmatched junction nucleotides: 6. Germline V CDR1 and CDR2: DFQATT, SNEGSKA (reference sequence). CDR3 amino acids: CSARGPAGGYEQYF. The DNA for the CDR3 is TGCAGTGCTAGAGGACCGGCAGGGGGCTACGAGCAGTACTTC.

The chain is built from TRBV5-1 and TRBJ2-7; TRBD2 matches at 7 bases. There are 15 residues in the CDR3. The trim removed 0 bases at V and 2 bases at J, leaving 5 bases unmatched. Per the germline V gene, CDR1 is SGHRS and CDR2 is YFSETQ. CDR3 DNA sequence: TGCGCCAGCAGCTTGGTCGGGGGGTATACCTACGAGCAGTACTTC. Its protein is CASSLVGGYTYEQYF.

The sample holds many counts of this clonotype. This rearrangement joins TRBV5-1 to TRBJ1-6, with 7 bases lining up with TRBD1. The CDR3 totals 15 residues. The ends lost 5 bases at V and 4 bases at J; junction bases unmatched: 6. The germline CDR1 and CDR2 sequences are SGHRS and YFSETQ. The CDR3 spells CASSPTGLYNSPLHF. CDR3 DNA: TGCGCCAGCAGTCCGACAGGGCTTTATAATTCACCCCTCCACTTT.

At least ten counts were recorded for this clonotype. V usage is TRBV12-3 or TRBV12-4 and J usage is TRBJ1-4, with 8 bases lining up with TRBD1. This CDR3 has 15 amino acids. The V and J ends lost 2 bases and 7 bases, in that order; junction bases with no gene match: 6. The CDR3 spells CASSLQDRDIEKLFF. In DNA, the CDR3 is TGTGCCAGCAGTTTACAGGACAGGGATATTGAAAAACTGTTTTTT.

A few counts support this clonotype. The chain combines TRBV5-6 with TRBJ1-5, with D possibly TRBD1 on 5 matching bases. Trimming cost V 1 base and J 6 bases, with 8 bases left between them. The CDR3 loop spans 13 amino acids. Germline V gene data show CDR1 as SGHDT and CDR2 as YYEEEE. The CDR3 DNA reads as TGTGCCAGCAGCTTGTTTGGGGGTCAGCCCCAGCATTTT. Translated: CASSLFGGQPQHF.

V and J are TRBV7-9 and TRBJ2-3; the match to TRBD2 covers 12 bases. V trimming: 5 bases; J trimming: 0 bases; junction bases outside the gene matches: 3. The CDR3 has 16 residues. Per germline, CDR1 SEHNR and CDR2 FQNEAQ (reference sequence). The CDR3 loop is CASSDGTSGSTDTQYF. The DNA of the CDR3 is TGTGCCAGCAGCGATGGGACTAGCGGGAGCACAGATACGCAGTATTTT.

This clonotype was found many times. The chain carries TRBV5-5 and TRBJ1-1, with D perhaps TRBD1 (6 bases). The V gene's germline CDR1 is SGHKS and CDR2 YYEKEE (reference sequence). Trimming shortened V by 4 bases and J by 7 bases, and 20 bases separated the two germline ends. This CDR3 comprises 15 residues. CDR3 loop: CASSLGRSGQSEAFF. CDR3 DNA: TGTGCCAGCAGCCTGGGGAGGTCGGGACAAAGTGAAGCTTTCTTT.

This sequence joins TRBV10-3 and TRBJ2-3; either TRBD1 or TRBD2 may supply D (5 bases each). The CDR3 loop spans 14 amino acids. V dropped 5 bases and J dropped 3 bases, with 12 bases sitting between them. The germline CDR1 and CDR2 sequences are ENHRY and SYGVKD. CDR3 nucleotides: TGTGCCATCAGTTCCTTGGGACGTACAGATACGCAGTATTTT. Amino acids: CAISSLGRTDTQYF.

In its sample, this clonotype was seen many times. The V gene is TRBV28, the J gene TRBJ2-4, with 7 bases that match TRBD2. Germline lookup yields CDR1 MDHEN and CDR2 SYDVKM. The CDR3 contains 13 residues. The V segment lost 6 bases and the J segment 8 bases; nucleotides outside the gene matches: 7. The CDR3 sequence is CASRERGWDIQYF. Written as DNA, the CDR3 is TGTGCCAGCAGGGAGCGGGGATGGGACATTCAGTACTTC.

The gene calls are TRBV6-1 and TRBJ2-6, with unresolved D. CDR1 and CDR2 (germline): MNHNS, SASEGT. The germline V and J ends were trimmed by 7 bases and 0 bases, with 13 bases remaining between them. The CDR3 runs to 16 residues. CDR3 DNA: TGTGCCAGCATCAAGACCGTCTACTCTGGGGCCAACGTCCTGACTTTC. Residues: CASIKTVYSGANVLTF.

This clonotype has ten or more counts. The chain employs TRBV5-4 and TRBJ1-6; maybe TRBD1 (5 bases). This CDR3 comprises 14 residues. The germline CDR1 and CDR2 sequences are SGHNT and YYREEE (reference sequence). The V end was cut by 4 bases, the J end by 6 bases, with 11 bases between. In DNA form, the CDR3 reads TGTGCCAGCAGCCCGGGACGGATTAATTCACCCCTCCACTTT. Its translation is CASSPGRINSPLHF. The full variable domain, completed using reference TRBV5-4 and TRBJ1-6, is ETGVTQSPTHLIKTRGQQVTLRCSSQSGHNTVSWYQQALGQGPQFIFQYYREEENGRGNFPPRFSGLQFPNYSSELNVNALELDDSALYLCASSPGRINSPLHFGNGTRLTVT.

This clonotype was seen a few times. This sequence joins TRBV5-1 and TRBJ2-3; D is possibly TRBD2 (6 bases). CDR3 length: 15 residues. Per germline, CDR1 SGHRS and CDR2 YFSETQ. The ends were cut back, 0 bases at V and 2 bases at J, with 10 bases in the middle. The CDR3 region has the DNA TGCGCCAGCAGCTTGGTGGCGGGATACACAGATACGCAGTATTTT. This gives the protein CASSLVAGYTDTQYF. The entire variable domain, with the rest obtained from reference TRBV5-1 and TRBJ2-3, is as follows: KAGVTQTPRYLIKTRGQQVTLSCSPISGHRSVSWYQQTPGQGLQFLFEYFSETQRNKGNFPGRFSGRQFSNSRSEMNVSTLELGDSALYLCASSLVAGYTDTQYFGPGTRLTVL.